The present T cell receptor (beta chain) was sequenced within a study of shared clonotypes between healthy human individuals. Assay used: immunoSEQ multiplex PCR; TCRdb lists only in-frame clones, some missing. The table lists roughly 480,000 clones, 70% to 80% of them singletons. The sample taken for sequencing was PBMCs. The receptor comes from a woman aged 40-49 years in good health. Some clones in this sample may be carry-over from other donors' samples.

The CDR3: CASSRLGPYEQYF. Here the CDR3 DNA reads TGTGCCAGCAGCCGACTAGGCCCCTACGAGCAGTACTTC. The chain employs TRBV14 and TRBJ2-7, with D possibly matching TRBD2 (6 bases). CDR3 length: 13 residues. The germline V gene has CDR1 SGHDN and CDR2 FVKESK. The V and J ends lost 4 bases and 2 bases respectively, with 9 bases between them.